The sequence of this T cell receptor beta chain was determined in a study of cytomegalovirus exposure and HLA in healthy donors. TCRdb keeps only in-frame clones here, not all; method: immunoSEQ multiplex PCR. The repertoire has about 95,000 clones, about 85% of them found once; the top ten carry approximately 20%. V lost 0 bases and J lost 4, with 7 bases in between. Germline V gene data show CDR1 as SGHNT and CDR2 as YYREEE (reference sequence). The CDR3 is made up of 14 amino acids. The receptor's source is a man aged 18 to 30 in good health and CMV-seropositive. What was sequenced was PBMCs. This chain connects TRBV5-4 to TRBJ2-2; no clear D. Written as DNA, the CDR3 is TGTGCCAGCAGCTTGGGTATGGCCACCGGGGAGCTGTTTTTT. Translation gives CASSLGMATGELFF.